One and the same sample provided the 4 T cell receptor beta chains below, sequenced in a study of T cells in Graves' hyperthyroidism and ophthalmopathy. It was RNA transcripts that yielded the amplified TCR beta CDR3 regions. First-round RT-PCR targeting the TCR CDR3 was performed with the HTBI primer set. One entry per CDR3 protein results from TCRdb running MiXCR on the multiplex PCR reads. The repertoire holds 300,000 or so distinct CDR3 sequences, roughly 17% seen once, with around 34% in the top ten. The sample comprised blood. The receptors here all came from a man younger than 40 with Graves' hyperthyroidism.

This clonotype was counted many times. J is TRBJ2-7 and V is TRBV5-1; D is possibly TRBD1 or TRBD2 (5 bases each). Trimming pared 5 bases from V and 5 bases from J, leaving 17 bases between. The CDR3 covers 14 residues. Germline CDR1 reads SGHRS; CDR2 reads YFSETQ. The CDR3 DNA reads TGCGCCAGCAGTTCCTCGGACTTGGGGGACGAGCAGTACTTC. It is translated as CASSSSDLGDEQYF. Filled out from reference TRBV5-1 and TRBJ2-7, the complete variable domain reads KAGVTQTPRYLIKTRGQQVTLSCSPISGHRSVSWYQQTPGQGLQFLFEYFSETQRNKGNFPGRFSGRQFSNSRSEMNVSTLELGDSALYLCASSSSDLGDEQYFGPGTRLTVT.

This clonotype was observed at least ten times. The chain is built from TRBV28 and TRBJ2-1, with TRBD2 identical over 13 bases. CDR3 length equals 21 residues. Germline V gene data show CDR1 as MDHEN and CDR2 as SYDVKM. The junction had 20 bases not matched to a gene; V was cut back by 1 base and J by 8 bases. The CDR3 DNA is TGTGCCAGCAGTTTATCCATAGGGAATACTGGACTAGCGGGAGCCACCGATGAGCAGTTCTTC. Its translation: CASSLSIGNTGLAGATDEQFF.

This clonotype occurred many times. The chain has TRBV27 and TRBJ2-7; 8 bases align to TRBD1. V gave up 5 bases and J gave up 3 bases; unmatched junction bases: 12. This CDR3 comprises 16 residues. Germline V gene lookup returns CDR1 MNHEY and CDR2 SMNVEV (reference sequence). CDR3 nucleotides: TGTGCCAGCAGTCCACCCCCGACAGGGGCCAGCTACGAGCAGTACTTC. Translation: CASSPPPTGASYEQYF.

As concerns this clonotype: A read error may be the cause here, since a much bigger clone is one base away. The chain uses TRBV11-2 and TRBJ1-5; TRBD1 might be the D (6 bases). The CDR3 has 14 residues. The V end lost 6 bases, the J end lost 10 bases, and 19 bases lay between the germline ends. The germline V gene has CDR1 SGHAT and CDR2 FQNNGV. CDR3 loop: CASSRGGIISPQHF. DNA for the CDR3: TGTGCCAGCAGTCGAGGGGGAATAATCAGCCCCCAGCATTTT.